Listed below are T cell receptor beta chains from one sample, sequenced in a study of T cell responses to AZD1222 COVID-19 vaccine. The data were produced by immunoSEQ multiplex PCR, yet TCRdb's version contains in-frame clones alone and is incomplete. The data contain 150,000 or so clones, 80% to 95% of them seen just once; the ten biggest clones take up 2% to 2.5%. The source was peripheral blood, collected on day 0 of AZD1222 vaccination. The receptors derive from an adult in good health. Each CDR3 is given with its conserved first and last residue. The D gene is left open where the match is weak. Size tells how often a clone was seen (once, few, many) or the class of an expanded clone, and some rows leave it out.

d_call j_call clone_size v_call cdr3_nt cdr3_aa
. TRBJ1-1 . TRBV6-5 TGTGCCAGCAGTTACCTGGGGATGAACACTGAAGCTTTCTTT CASSYLGMNTEAFF
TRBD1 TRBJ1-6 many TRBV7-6 TGTGCCAGCAGTCTTAGAGGGACAGGGGATTCACCCCTCCACTTT CASSLRGTGDSPLHF
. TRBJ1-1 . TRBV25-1 TGTGCCAGCAGTGCCCTTCTCCCGAACACTGAAGCTTTCTTT CASSALLPNTEAFF
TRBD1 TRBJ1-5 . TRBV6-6 TGTGCCAGCAGTTACAGGACAGGGTATAGCAATCAGCCCCAGCATTTT CASSYRTGYSNQPQHF
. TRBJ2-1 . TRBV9 TGTGCCAGCAATGACGCCGGCCCTTACAATGAGCAGTTCTTC CASNDAGPYNEQFF
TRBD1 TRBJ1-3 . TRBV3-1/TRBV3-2 TGTGCCAGCAGCCGAACCGGGACAGCCTCTGGAAACACCATATATTTT CASSRTGTASGNTIYF
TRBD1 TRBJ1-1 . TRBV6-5 TGTGCCAGCAGTTTGGGGACAGGGGTGAACACTGAAGCTTTCTTT CASSLGTGVNTEAFF
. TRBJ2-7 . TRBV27 TGTGCCAGCAGTTTATCGGGAGTTAGAACCTACGAGCAGTACTTC CASSLSGVRTYEQYF
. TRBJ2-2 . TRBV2 TGTGCCAGCAGTGAAATTGGGCGAGCCACCGGGGAGCTGTTTTTT CASSEIGRATGELFF
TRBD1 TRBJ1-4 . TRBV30 TGTGCCTGGAGTGTGCTTCAGGGGGCTAATGAAAAACTGTTTTTT CAWSVLQGANEKLFF